The 18 T cell receptor beta chains below were found in one sample sequenced in a study of blood T cell repertoires in COVID-19. Here immunoSEQ multiplex PCR was the method, and the copy in TCRdb shows in-frame clones only, minus some. The sample lists about 210,000 clones; approximately 90% were seen once. Sequencing was done on a sample of peripheral blood. The source of these receptors is a woman aged 40 to 50 with acute or convalescent COVID-19.

The chain combines TRBV18 with TRBJ1-2, with 10 bases that match TRBD1. The germline V gene has CDR1 KGHSH and CDR2 LQKENI. This CDR3 has 14 amino acids. The V segment lost 3 bases and the J segment 9 bases; nucleotides outside the gene matches: 7. The CDR3 spells CASSPGTGENSYTF. CDR3 bases: TGTGCCAGCTCACCGGGGACAGGGGAAAATAGCTACACCTTC.

This clone occurred once. The gene calls are TRBV30 and TRBJ1-2; D remains ambiguous. V lost 1 base and J 4 bases, leaving 7 bases between the germline ends. The CDR3 consists of 12 residues. The germline CDR1 and CDR2 sequences are GTSNPN and SVGIG (reference sequence). The CDR3 bases are TGTGCCTGGAGTGGGCAGGTCTATGGCTACACCTTC. It is translated as CAWSGQVYGYTF.

This sequence joins TRBV6-5 and TRBJ1-1, with D tentatively TRBD1 (5 bases). Trimming removed 5 bases at V and 7 bases at J, with 14 bases between. The germline V gene has CDR1 MNHEY and CDR2 SVGAGI. The CDR3 sequence is 13 residues long. Here the CDR3 reads CASSIGTRIEAFF. DNA of the CDR3: TGTGCCAGCAGTATTGGGACTCGCATTGAAGCTTTCTTT.

V gene TRBV11-2 combines with J gene TRBJ1-1, with D maybe TRBD1 (5 bases). The CDR3 covers 13 residues. CDR1 is SGHAT, CDR2 FQNNGV, per germline. V lost 4 bases, J lost 3 bases, and 9 bases lay in between. CDR3 region: CASSSPRDTEAFF. In DNA form, the CDR3 reads TGTGCCAGCAGCTCCCCCAGGGACACTGAAGCTTTCTTT.

The V and J genes are TRBV7-9 and TRBJ2-3; 8 nucleotides agree with TRBD2. Trimming took 1 base from V and 1 from J; bases not matched to a gene: 1. The germline V gene encodes CDR1 SEHNR and CDR2 FQNEAQ (reference sequence). The CDR3 spans 15 residues. The CDR3 DNA follows: TGTGCCAGCAGCTTAGAAGCGGGGGGCACAGATACGCAGTATTTT. Its translation is CASSLEAGGTDTQYF.

This chain joins TRBV6-5 and TRBJ1-1; D uncertain. Between the trimmed V and J ends, which lost 0 bases and 8 bases, there was a span of 13 bases. Germline V CDR1 and CDR2: MNHEY, SVGAGI. The CDR3 covers 14 residues. CDR3 nucleotide sequence: TGTGCCAGCAGTTACTCGATCGGAGGGAAGGAAGCTTTCTTT. It specifies CASSYSIGGKEAFF.

As concerns this clone: Other DNA sequences in the sample encode the same CDR3. The chain recombines TRBV4-1 with TRBJ1-1; 10 bases map to TRBD1. Germline V gene sequence: CDR1 MGHRA, CDR2 YSYEKL. With 3 bases clipped from V and 4 bases from J, the junction kept 5 bases outside the gene matches. The CDR3 runs 15 residues. In nucleotides, the CDR3 is TGCGCCAGCAGCCAGGTTGGACAGGGGGGCACTGAAGCTTTCTTT. Translating gives CASSQVGQGGTEAFF.

The rearrangement links TRBV6-5 to TRBJ1-2; a weak D match, TRBD1 (5 bases). This CDR3 comprises 14 residues. Germline V CDR1 and CDR2: MNHEY, SVGAGI. Trimming stripped 5 bases from V and 4 bases from J, with 14 bases between. CDR3 in amino acids: CASSRQGPGYGYTF. CDR3 DNA: TGTGCCAGCAGTAGGCAGGGCCCCGGCTATGGCTACACCTTC.

This chain uses TRBV13 with TRBJ2-3; 7 nucleotides line up with TRBD1. The germline V gene has CDR1 PRHDT and CDR2 FYEKMQ (reference sequence). The CDR3 spans 17 residues. The trim removed 4 bases at V and 6 bases at J, leaving 16 bases unmatched. CDR3 amino acids: CASSYPSGTEVRDTQYF. The CDR3 DNA is TGTGCCAGCAGCTACCCCTCCGGGACAGAAGTGAGGGATACGCAGTATTTT.

This sequence joins TRBV5-1 and TRBJ1-1, with 7 bases that match TRBD1. Germline V lookup: CDR1 SGHRS, CDR2 YFSETQ. The V and J ends lost 2 bases and 2 bases, in that order; junction bases with no gene match: 12. There are 17 residues in the CDR3. CDR3 DNA sequence: TGCGCCAGCAGCTTTTTGGCGACAGGGACCTTTAACACTGAAGCTTTCTTT. It codes for CASSFLATGTFNTEAFF. The whole variable domain, filled in from reference TRBV5-1 and TRBJ1-1, reads KAGVTQTPRYLIKTRGQQVTLSCSPISGHRSVSWYQQTPGQGLQFLFEYFSETQRNKGNFPGRFSGRQFSNSRSEMNVSTLELGDSALYLCASSFLATGTFNTEAFFGQGTRLTVV.

The chain carries TRBV29-1 and TRBJ2-3; tentative D call: TRBD2 (7 bases). V was trimmed by 1 base and J by 6 bases, leaving 14 bases between them. The CDR3 runs to 14 residues. The germline CDR1 and CDR2 sequences are SQVTM and ANQGSEA. CDR3 sequence reads: CSVEGGGVPDTQYF. The CDR3 DNA is TGCAGCGTTGAAGGGGGGGGCGTACCCGATACGCAGTATTTT.

CDR3 DNA: TGCGCCAGCAGACCACCGGGACAGAGGAGCGGAAACACCATATATTTT. Protein product: CASRPPGQRSGNTIYF. The chain uses TRBV4-1 and TRBJ1-3; 7 bases are a match to TRBD1. Germline CDR1 and CDR2: MGHRA and YSYEKL. V shed 6 bases, J shed 4 bases, and the junction held 12 bases outside the gene matches. This CDR3 has 16 amino acids.

CDR3 protein: CASSLVVEGETQYF. In DNA form, the CDR3 reads TGTGCCAGCAGCTTAGTTGTGGAGGGAGAGACCCAGTACTTC. The chain combines TRBV7-6 with TRBJ2-5, with a tentative D call TRBD2 (6 bases). The CDR3 loop spans 14 amino acids. The ends were cut back, 1 base at V and 4 bases at J, with 10 bases in the middle. Germline CDR1 and CDR2: SGHVS and FNYEAQ.

The rearrangement uses TRBV7-6 and TRBJ2-2; a weak D match, TRBD2 (5 bases). The V end was cut by 0 bases, the J end by 7 bases, with 15 bases between. The CDR3 covers 16 residues. Germline V gene sequence: CDR1 SGHVS, CDR2 FNYEAQ. The CDR3 loop is CASSLALGIEGGELFF. The CDR3 coding sequence is TGTGCCAGCAGCTTAGCGCTCGGGATCGAAGGCGGGGAGCTGTTTTTT.

The chain joins TRBV30 to TRBJ2-3; 9 nucleotides agree with TRBD1. Germline trimming cut 4 bases from V and 5 bases from J; bases unmatched to any gene: 7. The CDR3 sequence is 14 residues long. CDR1 is GTSNPN, CDR2 SVGIG, per germline (reference sequence). CDR3 amino acids: CAWMETGGKDTQYF. The CDR3 nucleotides are TGTGCCTGGATGGAGACAGGGGGGAAAGATACGCAGTATTTT.

The chain has TRBV29-1 and TRBJ1-4; 12 bases match TRBD1. The J segment lost 7 bases and the V segment lost 5 bases, leaving 5 bases of the junction unmatched. CDR3 length: 14 residues. Per germline, CDR1 SQVTM and CDR2 ANQGSEA. The CDR3 sequence: CSVQWGQGAEKLFF. CDR3 coding DNA: TGCAGCGTTCAGTGGGGACAGGGGGCTGAAAAACTGTTTTTT.

The rearrangement joins TRBV5-1 to TRBJ2-2, with 7 bases that match TRBD2. V lost 6 bases and J lost 7; bases outside the gene matches: 9. CDR3 length: 14 amino acids. Germline V gene lookup returns CDR1 SGHRS and CDR2 YFSETQ. The CDR3 protein is CASTIPGGIGELFF. CDR3 DNA sequence: TGCGCCAGCACTATTCCCGGGGGGATCGGGGAGCTGTTTTTT. The full variable domain, its missing parts supplied by reference TRBV5-1 and TRBJ2-2, is KAGVTQTPRYLIKTRGQQVTLSCSPISGHRSVSWYQQTPGQGLQFLFEYFSETQRNKGNFPGRFSGRQFSNSRSEMNVSTLELGDSALYLCASTIPGGIGELFFGEGSRLTVL.

V is TRBV30 and J is TRBJ2-5; 9 nucleotides match TRBD2. In germline, CDR1 is GTSNPN, CDR2 SVGIG (reference sequence). The ends lost 1 base at V and 4 bases at J; junction bases unmatched: 7. This CDR3 has 15 amino acids. CDR3 in DNA: TGTGCCTGGAGTGGTGGCGGGGGGGGGCGAGAGACCCAGTACTTC. Its translation is CAWSGGGGGRETQYF.